Below are 17 T cell receptor beta chains sequenced from a single sample in a study of CXCR3-negative and CXCR3-positive naive CD8 T cells (dated by TCRdb to 2018 to 2020). What the work shows at the level of the full study, not this receptor alone: Compared with CXCR3-negative naive cells, CXCR3-positive naive cells had TRB CDR3s with higher hydrophobicity (lower Kidera factor 4), lower energy, and higher strength and volume indices.

For these TCRs, the target antigens are not known. Sequenced using a NextSeq 550. The Human TCR Profiling Kit (MiLaboratory) was used to make UMI-labeled 5' RACE TRB cDNA libraries. TCRdb reprocessed the reads, and each CDR3 protein sequence is entered once, without DNA. The sample's clone listing holds some 7,600 distinct CDR3 sequences. Together, the top ten hold roughly 1.5% of the sample. The sample consisted of naive CXCR3+ CD8+ T cells from blood. Read against the paper, the sample's cell subset or site label means: CD45RO-CCR7+CD27+CD95- naive CD8+ T cells expressing CXCR3 (TNR3+). These receptors were obtained from a human donor in good health. Some clones in this sample may be carry-over from other donors' samples.

This clonotype ranks as medium-sized (0.01 to 0.1%) in terms of frequency. The rearrangement uses TRBV28 and TRBJ2-7. The CDR3 sequence is 15 residues long. Germline V gene sequence: CDR1 MDHEN, CDR2 SYDVKM. The CDR3 reads CASSFSDSSSYEQYF.

The chain is built from TRBV5-6 and TRBJ2-7; as DNA is missing, the TRBD1 call by TCRdb cannot be tested. The germline CDR1 and CDR2 sequences are SGHDT and YYEEEE. CDR3 length equals 15 residues. CDR3: CASSLGGTHSYEQYF.

This clonotype is classed as medium-sized (0.01 to 0.1%) by frequency. The chain employs TRBV7-2 and TRBJ2-3; TCRdb's assignment of TRBD2 cannot be checked, as there is no DNA. Germline V gene sequence: CDR1 SGHTA, CDR2 FQGNSA. This CDR3 is 15 amino acids long. Here the CDR3 reads CASSPTSASTDTQYF.

This chain links TRBV6-2 or TRBV6-3 with TRBJ2-3; the D gene TCRdb calls, TRBD2, cannot be checked with no DNA. The CDR3 is 13 residues long. The germline gives CDR1 MNHEY, CDR2 SVGEGT. CDR3 in amino acids: CASSWLRADTQYF.

This clonotype ranks as medium-sized in terms of frequency. V and J are TRBV15 and TRBJ2-7. This CDR3 has 14 residues. Germline V lookup: CDR1 LNHNV, CDR2 YYDKDF (reference sequence). The CDR3: CATSRVRGLAEQYF.

J is TRBJ2-1 and V is TRBV20-1; TCRdb's assignment of TRBD1 cannot be checked, as there is no DNA. Germline V CDR1 and CDR2: DFQATT, SNEGSKA (reference sequence). The CDR3 totals 15 residues. The CDR3: CSARTPGPPYNEQFF.

The chain uses TRBV29-1 and TRBJ2-1; TCRdb returns TRBD2, unconfirmable since there is no DNA. The CDR3 is 12 residues long. Germline V gives CDR1 SQVTM, CDR2 ANQGSEA. The CDR3 here is CSVAREYNEQFF.

In terms of frequency, this clonotype is medium-sized. This chain links TRBV25-1 with TRBJ1-1. In germline, CDR1 is MGHDK, CDR2 SYGVNS. The CDR3 is made up of 13 amino acids. CDR3 protein: CAKRLLGNTEAFF.

The rearrangement joins TRBV7-9 to TRBJ1-1. Germline V lookup: CDR1 SEHNR, CDR2 FQNEAQ (reference sequence). This CDR3 region has 15 residues. CDR3 amino acids: CASSVSGQMNTEAFF.

This chain connects TRBV2 to TRBJ1-2; the TCRdb D gene call, TRBD1, has no DNA to confirm it. The germline CDR1 and CDR2 sequences are SNHLY and FYNNEI. The length of the CDR3 is 13 residues. CDR3 sequence: CASRGGDSYGYTF.

This rearrangement joins TRBV7-9 to TRBJ2-3; checking the TCRdb D call of TRBD1 is not possible without DNA. Germline values: CDR1 SEHNR, CDR2 FQNEAQ (reference sequence). The length of the CDR3 is 18 residues. The CDR3 loop reads CASSSSPGTGGPTDTQYF.

According to its frequency, this clonotype is medium-sized. The chain uses TRBV20-1 and TRBJ2-1; the TCRdb D gene call, TRBD1, has no DNA to confirm it. Germline loops: CDR1 DFQATT, CDR2 SNEGSKA (reference sequence). The CDR3 covers 14 residues. The CDR3 loop reads CSAREGGPGNEQFF.

This clonotype is called medium-sized based on its frequency. V is TRBV7-9 and J is TRBJ1-2; the TCRdb call, TRBD1, lacks DNA for checking. Germline V gene lookup returns CDR1 SEHNR and CDR2 FQNEAQ (reference sequence). This CDR3 region has 13 residues. The chain's CDR3 is CASSPTGEGGYTF.

Judged by frequency, this clonotype is medium-sized. The CDR3 sequence: CASSPEVLRSGDYEQYF. V and J are TRBV5-6 and TRBJ2-7; TCRdb proposes TRBD1, but this gene call is untestable without DNA. The CDR3 runs to 17 residues. Germline-derived CDR1 and CDR2 are SGHDT and YYEEEE.

The chain couples TRBV5-1 to TRBJ2-7; there is no DNA to check the TCRdb D call of TRBD2. The CDR3 consists of 14 residues. Per germline, CDR1 SGHRS and CDR2 YFSETQ. Here the CDR3 reads CASSLSSGDHEQYF.

By frequency, this clonotype registers medium-sized. The chain joins TRBV29-1 to TRBJ1-6; TCRdb's D gene call, TRBD1, goes unchecked for lack of DNA. CDR1 and CDR2 from the germline V gene are SQVTM and ANQGSEA. The CDR3 extends over 15 amino acids. CDR3 sequence reads: CSVSTGDSYNSPLHF.

The V gene is TRBV3-1, the J gene TRBJ1-5; TCRdb names TRBD1, which stays unverified in the absence of DNA. The CDR3 spans 14 residues. CDR1 is LGHDT and CDR2 is YNNKEL in the germline V gene (reference sequence). The CDR3 region is CASSQAGTHQPQHF.